These 32 T cell receptor beta chains came from one sample sequenced in a study of control samples from healthy donors and cancer patients. Sequencing was performed with immunoSEQ multiplex PCR; in TCRdb, only in-frame clones are kept and a portion is missing. In the table there are under 300,000 clones, 82% of which are singletons. Specimen: PBMCs. These receptor sequences come from a woman aged 60-75 years with lung cancer.

This clone was seen just once. CDR3 amino acids: CASSQANTDTQYF. CDR3 DNA: TGTGCCAGCAGCCAGGCCAACACAGATACGCAGTATTTT. This chain links TRBV14 with TRBJ2-3; no clear D. Trimming took off 3 bases at V and 2 bases at J, with 6 bases between the two ends. CDR1 is SGHDN, CDR2 FVKESK, per germline. The CDR3 is 13 amino acids.

This chain uses TRBV5-1 with TRBJ1-2; 7 nucleotides match TRBD1. CDR3 length equals 15 residues. V was pared by 3 bases and J by 4 bases, with 9 bases of the junction left unmatched. Germline V lookup: CDR1 SGHRS, CDR2 YFSETQ. The CDR3 sequence: CASSSTTGTAYGYTF. DNA for the CDR3: TGCGCCAGCAGCTCGACCACCGGGACAGCCTATGGCTACACCTTC.

CDR3 protein: CASSRGQAELNEKLFF. Written as DNA, the CDR3 is TGCGCCAGCAGCCGAGGACAGGCGGAACTTAATGAAAAACTGTTTTTT. This chain uses TRBV4-1 with TRBJ1-4, with 7 bases lining up with TRBD1. V shed 4 bases and J 4 bases; nucleotides not matched to a gene: 9. The CDR3 runs to 16 residues. Per the germline V gene, CDR1 is MGHRA and CDR2 is YSYEKL.

The V gene is TRBV2, the J gene TRBJ2-3; D is uncertain. CDR1 is SNHLY and CDR2 is FYNNEI in the germline V gene. V lost 2 bases and J lost 1, with 1 base in between. The CDR3 runs to 12 residues. The CDR3 reads CASSERTDTQYF. The CDR3 DNA sequence: TGTGCCAGCAGTGAACGCACAGATACGCAGTATTTT.

V is TRBV27 and J is TRBJ2-3; D is unresolved. The CDR3 has 14 residues. The germline V and J ends were trimmed by 8 bases and 0 bases, with 12 bases remaining between them. The germline V gene has CDR1 MNHEY and CDR2 SMNVEV (reference sequence). The DNA for the CDR3 is TGTGCCAGCTACCCGACATATAGCACAGATACGCAGTATTTT. It codes for CASYPTYSTDTQYF.

J is TRBJ1-6 and V is TRBV28; 7 bases align to TRBD1. After removal of 7 bases from V and 9 bases from J, the junction contained 6 bases not matched to a gene. The CDR3 runs 13 residues. In germline, CDR1 is MDHEN, CDR2 SYDVKM. For the CDR3, the DNA is TGTGCCAGCAAAGTAGGGGGCAGTTCACCCCTCCACTTT. Translating gives CASKVGGSSPLHF.

The genes are TRBV2 and TRBJ1-2; weak D call: TRBD1 (6 bases). V was pared by 4 bases and J by 5 bases, with 14 bases between. Germline assignment: CDR1 SNHLY and CDR2 FYNNEI. This CDR3 comprises 14 residues. For the CDR3, the DNA is TGTGCCAGCAGTGTACAGGGTTTTGAGTATGGCTACACCTTC. It codes for CASSVQGFEYGYTF.

V gene TRBV30 combines with J gene TRBJ1-4; no definite D call. CDR3 size: 13 residues. V was clipped by 4 bases and J by 0 bases, with 6 bases between them. Germline V CDR1 and CDR2: GTSNPN, SVGIG (reference sequence). This CDR3 is CAWIDATNEKLFF. The CDR3 coding sequence is TGTGCCTGGATAGATGCAACTAATGAAAAACTGTTTTTT.

The J gene is TRBJ2-3, the V gene TRBV4-1, with a weak D call TRBD2 (5 bases). With 0 bases removed from V and 5 bases from J, the gap between germline ends came to 15 bases. The germline gives CDR1 MGHRA, CDR2 YSYEKL. This CDR3 comprises 16 residues. CDR3 residues: CASSQDPIATRDTQYF. CDR3 in DNA: TGCGCCAGCAGCCAAGATCCTATAGCGACTCGAGATACGCAGTATTTT.

V gene TRBV6-5 combines with J gene TRBJ1-1, with D hard to call. Trimming stripped 1 base from V and 5 bases from J, with 14 bases between. Germline V gives CDR1 MNHEY, CDR2 SVGAGI. This CDR3 has 15 amino acids. The CDR3 DNA reads TGTGCCAGCAGTTACTTTGGGTCCCTTGGGACTGAAGCTTTCTTT. This translates into CASSYFGSLGTEAFF.

V is TRBV6-4 and J is TRBJ2-1; 11 bases line up with TRBD2. The CDR3 runs 14 residues. The trim removed 5 bases at V and 8 bases at J, leaving 5 bases unmatched. CDR1 and CDR2 from the germline V gene are MRHNA and SNTAGT. CDR3 nucleotides: TGTGCCAGCAGTTCTAGCGGGGGGATCGATGAGCAGTTCTTC. Residues: CASSSSGGIDEQFF.

The gene calls are TRBV9 and TRBJ1-5; TRBD1 is a possible D gene (5 bases). This CDR3 is 14 amino acids long. Germline V gives CDR1 SGDLS, CDR2 YYNGEE. The V gene lost 0 bases and the J gene lost 6 bases, with 10 bases spanning the gap. The CDR3 region has the DNA TGTGCCAGCAGCGTAGGGGCAGGGAGTCAGCCCCAGCATTTT. Translating it yields CASSVGAGSQPQHF.

The rearrangement joins TRBV28 to TRBJ1-2; 7 bases match TRBD1. This CDR3 is built from 15 residues. With V trimmed by 6 bases and J by 5 bases, 12 bases remained unmatched. Germline values: CDR1 MDHEN, CDR2 SYDVKM. The CDR3 loop reads CASSTPRGKGYGYTF. CDR3 DNA sequence: TGTGCCAGCAGCACCCCCAGGGGGAAGGGGTATGGCTACACCTTC.

The CDR3 DNA reads TGTGCCAGCAGCCGAGAAGAGACCCAGTACTTC. Residues: CASSREETQYF. The V and J genes are TRBV14 and TRBJ2-5, with D hard to call. From germline, CDR1 is SGHDN and CDR2 FVKESK. V was clipped by 4 bases and J by 3 bases, with 3 bases between them. The CDR3 sequence is 11 residues long.

V gene TRBV28 combines with J gene TRBJ2-1; D remains unclear. The germline CDR1 and CDR2 sequences are MDHEN and SYDVKM. This CDR3 is 13 amino acids long. V dropped 5 bases and J dropped 10 bases, with 15 bases sitting between them. CDR3 nucleotide sequence: TGTGCCAGCAGTCGCTTCCCACGACTCGAGCAGTTCTTC. Its translation is CASSRFPRLEQFF.

V usage is TRBV9 and J usage is TRBJ1-4, with 8 bases identical to TRBD1. In germline, CDR1 is SGDLS, CDR2 YYNGEE. V lost 0 bases, J lost 8 bases, and 6 bases stayed unmatched. This CDR3 contains 15 residues. The CDR3 spells CASSVGYGTGEKLFF. Here the CDR3 DNA reads TGTGCCAGCAGCGTAGGCTATGGGACAGGAGAAAAACTGTTTTTT. The full variable domain, completed using reference TRBV9 and TRBJ1-4, is DSGVTQTPKHLITATGQRVTLRCSPRSGDLSVYWYQQSLDQGLQFLIQYYNGEERAKGNILERFSAQQFPDLHSELNLSSLELGDSALYFCASSVGYGTGEKLFFGSGTQLSVL.

The chain carries TRBV19 and TRBJ2-6; tentatively, D is TRBD1 (5 bases). The CDR3 runs 18 residues. V dropped 5 bases and J dropped 1 base, with 18 bases sitting between them. Germline lookup yields CDR1 LNHDA and CDR2 SQIVND (reference sequence). The chain's CDR3 is CASSPQLAGSSGANVLTF. CDR3 in DNA: TGTGCCAGTAGTCCCCAGTTGGCAGGGTCTTCTGGGGCCAACGTCCTGACTTTC.

This clone was seen more than once but under ten times. The CDR3 sequence: CAISERLAGGYNEQFF. In DNA, the CDR3 is TGTGCCATCAGTGAGAGGCTAGCGGGAGGGTACAATGAGCAGTTCTTC. This chain connects TRBV10-3 to TRBJ2-1; the match to TRBD2 covers 12 bases. In germline, CDR1 is ENHRY, CDR2 SYGVKD. Trimming removed 2 bases from V and 4 bases from J; junction bases left unmatched: 3. The CDR3 covers 16 residues.

This chain links TRBV28 with TRBJ1-1, with D unresolved. The V and J ends lost 5 bases and 11 bases respectively, with 21 bases between them. Germline V gene sequence: CDR1 MDHEN, CDR2 SYDVKM. The CDR3 sequence is 14 residues long. The CDR3 protein is CASSPSPNQNQAFF. The CDR3 nucleotides are TGTGCCAGCAGTCCTTCTCCCAACCAGAATCAGGCTTTCTTT.

The chain joins TRBV7-9 to TRBJ2-3; no definite D call. The germline V gene has CDR1 SEHNR and CDR2 FQNEAQ (reference sequence). This CDR3 has 13 residues. Deletions cut 0 bases from V and 3 bases from J, with 4 bases between. CDR3 loop: CASSLALTDTQYF. CDR3 sequence (DNA): TGTGCCAGCAGCTTAGCGCTTACAGATACGCAGTATTTT.

The chain joins TRBV27 to TRBJ2-5; the match to TRBD1 covers 9 bases. The V gene's germline CDR1 is MNHEY and CDR2 SMNVEV (reference sequence). V shed 3 bases and J 2 bases; nucleotides not matched to a gene: 7. CDR3 length: 16 amino acids. CDR3 nucleotide sequence: TGTGCCAGCAGTTTTAGTTGGGACAGGGCTCAAGAGACCCAGTACTTC. Residues: CASSFSWDRAQETQYF.

This chain joins TRBV9 and TRBJ2-5; maybe TRBD2 (6 bases). Germline V lookup: CDR1 SGDLS, CDR2 YYNGEE. This CDR3 comprises 17 residues. V was trimmed by 5 bases and J by 5 bases, leaving 25 bases between them. CDR3: CASSVGGSGTGWETQYF. The CDR3 DNA is TGTGCCAGCAGTGTGGGGGGTAGCGGAACCGGATGGGAGACCCAGTACTTC.

The chain links TRBV9 to TRBJ1-1, with 7 bases fitting TRBD1. J gave up 4 bases and V 4 bases, and 10 bases lay outside the gene matches. Germline V gene lookup returns CDR1 SGDLS and CDR2 YYNGEE. The CDR3 spans 15 residues. CDR3 region: CASSPGQLKSTEAFF. CDR3 coding DNA: TGTGCCAGCAGCCCGGGACAGCTAAAGAGCACTGAAGCTTTCTTT. Together with reference TRBV9 and TRBJ1-1, the CDR3 gives the full variable domain: DSGVTQTPKHLITATGQRVTLRCSPRSGDLSVYWYQQSLDQGLQFLIQYYNGEERAKGNILERFSAQQFPDLHSELNLSSLELGDSALYFCASSPGQLKSTEAFFGQGTRLTVV.

The J gene is TRBJ2-7, the V gene TRBV25-1; the D is unclear. The germline CDR1 and CDR2 sequences are MGHDK and SYGVNS. V lost 4 bases and J lost 9, with 10 bases in between. This CDR3 has 11 residues. Written as DNA, the CDR3 is TGTGCCAGCAGTGCCCTGGAAGTGCAGTACTTC. Its protein product is CASSALEVQYF.

This rearrangement joins TRBV18 to TRBJ1-6; D not certain. Germline V gene sequence: CDR1 KGHSH, CDR2 LQKENI. V shed 5 bases and J shed 8 bases, with 19 bases lying between them. This CDR3 comprises 16 residues. CDR3 protein: CASSSLRGVTDSPLHF. Written as DNA, the CDR3 is TGTGCCAGCTCATCCCTTCGTGGGGTGACGGATTCACCCCTCCACTTT.

This sequence joins TRBV20-1 and TRBJ2-7; TRBD1 aligns across 8 bases. CDR3 size: 11 residues. Germline V CDR1 and CDR2: DFQATT, SNEGSKA (reference sequence). V lost 7 bases to trimming and J lost 5 bases; unmatched junction nucleotides: 4. This chain's CDR3 is CSVRQGNEQYF. CDR3 DNA sequence: TGCAGTGTCCGACAGGGGAACGAGCAGTACTTC.

CDR3 residues: CASISSAPSYEQYF. The DNA of the CDR3 is TGTGCCAGCATTTCCAGCGCTCCATCCTACGAGCAGTACTTC. The V and J genes are TRBV28 and TRBJ2-7; no clear D. CDR1 and CDR2 from the germline V gene are MDHEN and SYDVKM. This CDR3 has 14 residues. Trimming removed 7 bases at V and 1 base at J, with 14 bases between.

A single count supports this clone. The chain is built from TRBV28 and TRBJ1-4; D is uncertain. CDR1 and CDR2 from the germline V gene are MDHEN and SYDVKM. The CDR3 runs 15 residues. V was trimmed by 1 base and J by 0 bases, leaving 6 bases between them. Here the CDR3 DNA reads TGTGCCAGCAGTTTATACGGAACAACTAATGAAAAACTGTTTTTT. Encoded protein: CASSLYGTTNEKLFF.

This clone was picked up a small number of times. This chain links TRBV28 with TRBJ1-5; no reliable D call. Trimming removed 5 bases at V and 6 bases at J, with 17 bases between. There are 15 residues in the CDR3. Germline-derived CDR1 and CDR2 are MDHEN and SYDVKM. In DNA form, the CDR3 reads TGTGCCAGCAGTCTTCGGGGAACCGGTGGTCAGCCCCAGCATTTT. Protein: CASSLRGTGGQPQHF. The whole variable domain, filled in from reference TRBV28 and TRBJ1-5, reads DVKVTQSSRYLVKRTGEKVFLECVQDMDHENMFWYRQDPGLGLRLIYFSYDVKMKEKGDIPEGYSVSREKKERFSLILESASTNQTSMYLCASSLRGTGGQPQHFGDGTRLSIL.

This chain joins TRBV5-1 and TRBJ2-5; weak D call: TRBD2 (7 bases). V was pared by 6 bases and J by 5 bases, with 20 bases between. CDR3 length equals 15 residues. Germline V gives CDR1 SGHRS, CDR2 YFSETQ. CDR3 DNA sequence: TGCGCCAGCACCCCTCCGGCGGGGGCAGGGGAGACCCAGTACTTC. Its translation is CASTPPAGAGETQYF. Complete variable domain (other parts from reference TRBV5-1 and TRBJ2-5): KAGVTQTPRYLIKTRGQQVTLSCSPISGHRSVSWYQQTPGQGLQFLFEYFSETQRNKGNFPGRFSGRQFSNSRSEMNVSTLELGDSALYLCASTPPAGAGETQYFGPGTRLLVL.

This chain joins TRBV29-1 and TRBJ2-4, with D uncertain. CDR3 length: 13 amino acids. The V end was cut by 7 bases, the J end by 0 bases, with 10 bases between. The germline gives CDR1 SQVTM, CDR2 ANQGSEA. CDR3 nucleotides: TGCAGCGGTGGATCCCTAGCCAAAAACATTCAGTACTTC. As protein: CSGGSLAKNIQYF.

This clone was detected only once. This chain links TRBV6-5 with TRBJ2-7, with TRBD2 identical over 8 bases. Germline lookup yields CDR1 MNHEY and CDR2 SVGAGI. This CDR3 is built from 15 residues. V lost 5 bases and J lost 3; bases outside the gene matches: 9. The CDR3: CASSTLSGTYYEQYF. In DNA, the CDR3 is TGTGCCAGCAGTACCCTTAGCGGGACATACTACGAGCAGTACTTC.